These 23 T cell receptor beta chains came from one sample sequenced in a study of a mutant IDH1 vaccine in newly diagnosed glioma. Libraries were prepared by immunoSEQ multiplex PCR; TCRdb keeps only in-frame clonotypes and omits some of them. The sample includes 40,000 or so clones, approximately 86% seen only once; the top ten take roughly a sixth. Their recognized antigens are unknown. The time point was: week 47, end of study. Every vaccine dose comprised 300 ug of mutant IDH1 20-mer peptide plus topical imiquimod. This specimen was PBMCs, taken from a glioma patient whose treatment included an IDH1 peptide vaccine. The receptors were gathered from a man younger than 35 with glioma. Some clones in this sample may be carry-over from other donors' samples.

The chain is built from TRBV7-2 and TRBJ2-5; 11 bases agree with TRBD2. The germline gives CDR1 SGHTA, CDR2 FQGNSA. The CDR3 covers 17 residues. The V and J ends lost 8 bases and 4 bases, in that order; junction bases with no gene match: 15. The CDR3 DNA reads as TGTGCCAGCGGCGAATTGTCCGGGACTAGCGGTGCAGAGACCCAGTACTTC. Translated: CASGELSGTSGAETQYF.

V usage is TRBV5-4 and J usage is TRBJ1-1; tentative D call: TRBD1 (6 bases). The CDR3 length is 15 residues. Germline V gene sequence: CDR1 SGHNT, CDR2 YYREEE (reference sequence). V shed 4 bases and J shed 1 base, with 14 bases lying between them. CDR3 loop: CASSPQPRGNTEAFF. The CDR3 nucleotides read TGTGCCAGCAGCCCCCAACCCAGGGGGAACACTGAAGCTTTCTTT.

Note on this clone: The same CDR3 also results from other DNA sequences found in this sample. The DNA for the CDR3 is TGTGCCAGCAGCTTAACGGGAAACACCATATATTTT. Its translation is CASSLTGNTIYF. The V and J genes are TRBV7-2 and TRBJ1-3; D remains unclear. CDR1 and CDR2 from the germline V gene are SGHTA and FQGNSA. This CDR3 comprises 12 residues. V shed 2 bases and J shed 4 bases, with 3 bases lying between them.

This chain joins TRBV6-5 and TRBJ2-5, with D possibly matching TRBD2 (6 bases). The DNA matches TRBJ2-7 better at its end, which makes the J call doubtful. The CDR3 is 13 residues long. In germline, CDR1 is MNHEY, CDR2 SVGAGI. CDR3 sequence: CASRLRDSYEQYF. In DNA form, the CDR3 reads TGTGCCAGCAGACTACGGGACTCTTACGAGCAGTACTTC.

J is TRBJ1-5 and V is TRBV19; no clear D. Per germline, CDR1 LNHDA and CDR2 SQIVND (reference sequence). Trimming pared 3 bases from V and 1 base from J, leaving 10 bases between. The CDR3 is 15 residues long. The CDR3 reads CASSIVTASNQPQHF. CDR3 DNA: TGTGCCAGTAGTATTGTAACAGCCAGCAATCAGCCCCAGCATTTT.

The CDR3 spells CAISESTRGEQFF. CDR3 DNA sequence: TGTGCCATCAGTGAGTCGACTAGAGGTGAGCAGTTCTTC. The chain combines TRBV10-3 with TRBJ2-1, with TRBD2 as a possible D gene (6 bases). The CDR3 is made up of 13 amino acids. V lost 0 bases and J 9 bases, leaving 9 bases between the germline ends. The germline V gene encodes CDR1 ENHRY and CDR2 SYGVKD.

This rearrangement joins TRBV6-5 to TRBJ2-5, with D perhaps matching TRBD1 (6 bases). The CDR3 runs 16 residues. Germline V gives CDR1 MNHEY, CDR2 SVGAGI. V was cut by 2 bases and J by 1 base, with 14 bases left in between. The CDR3 nucleotides are TGTGCCAGCAGTTACGACGGACAGCTCCTCCAAGAGACCCAGTACTTC. It codes for CASSYDGQLLQETQYF.

V usage is TRBV9 and J usage is TRBJ1-1; D is unresolved. Between the trimmed V and J ends, which lost 3 bases and 6 bases, there was a span of 12 bases. The CDR3 has 13 residues. The V gene's germline CDR1 is SGDLS and CDR2 YYNGEE. As DNA, the CDR3 is TGTGCCAGCAGCGCGCACTTGGGTCCTGAAGCTTTCTTT. Translated, it gives CASSAHLGPEAFF.

The gene calls are TRBV5-1 and TRBJ1-1; tentatively, D is TRBD1 (5 bases). Germline CDR1 is SGHRS and CDR2 is YFSETQ. CDR3 length equals 16 residues. V was trimmed by 0 bases and J by 6 bases, leaving 18 bases between them. The CDR3 DNA reads as TGCGCCAGCAGCTTGGAGCCGCCCGTCCAAGGGGCTGAAGCTTTCTTT. Translation: CASSLEPPVQGAEAFF.

This chain uses TRBV7-2 with TRBJ2-1; 11 nucleotides align to TRBD2. This CDR3 has 15 amino acids. V lost 5 bases and J lost 6; bases outside the gene matches: 6. CDR1 and CDR2 (germline): SGHTA, FQGNSA. The CDR3 DNA is TGTGCCAGCAGCCGGGGTAGCGGGAGGGGCAATGAGCAGTTCTTC. It codes for CASSRGSGRGNEQFF.

The chain uses TRBV4-1 and TRBJ1-1; a weak D match, TRBD1 (5 bases). The CDR3 loop spans 13 amino acids. Germline V lookup: CDR1 MGHRA, CDR2 YSYEKL. Trimming removed 4 bases at V and 4 bases at J, with 10 bases between. CDR3 in DNA: TGCGCCAGCAGCCTAAGGGGCCCCACTGAAGCTTTCTTT. It is translated as CASSLRGPTEAFF.

This sequence joins TRBV2 and TRBJ1-1, with D unresolved. The V gene lost 5 bases and the J gene lost 7 bases, with 8 bases spanning the gap. This CDR3 is 11 amino acids long. Looked up from germline, CDR1 is SNHLY and CDR2 is FYNNEI. CDR3 region: CASSRTFEAFF. Written as DNA, the CDR3 is TGTGCCAGCAGTCGGACCTTTGAAGCTTTCTTT.

This rearrangement joins TRBV29-1 to TRBJ1-1, with TRBD1 as a possible D gene (5 bases). The CDR3 totals 12 residues. The ends were cut back, 4 bases at V and 3 bases at J, with 9 bases in the middle. Per the germline V gene, CDR1 is SQVTM and CDR2 is ANQGSEA. The CDR3 reads CSVVRGDTEAFF. The CDR3 region has the DNA TGCAGCGTTGTGCGGGGCGACACTGAAGCTTTCTTT.

The rearrangement links TRBV4-1 to TRBJ1-1, with D unresolved. Between the trimmed V and J ends, which lost 4 bases and 4 bases, there was a span of 10 bases. CDR3 length equals 13 residues. The germline V gene encodes CDR1 MGHRA and CDR2 YSYEKL. In DNA form, the CDR3 reads TGCGCCAGCAGCCCAATGGCGGTCACTGAAGCTTTCTTT. It translates to CASSPMAVTEAFF.

The chain recombines TRBV6-1 with TRBJ2-7; TRBD1 agrees at 8 bases. V lost 5 bases and J lost 4; bases outside the gene matches: 4. This CDR3 is built from 13 residues. Germline V gene sequence: CDR1 MNHNS, CDR2 SASEGT. In nucleotides, the CDR3 is TGTGCCAGCAGTCAAAACAGGGGGTACGAGCAGTACTTC. It yields the protein CASSQNRGYEQYF.

The chain joins TRBV4-1 to TRBJ1-2; 10 positions match TRBD1. Per the germline V gene, CDR1 is MGHRA and CDR2 is YSYEKL. The CDR3 loop spans 15 amino acids. V shed 4 bases, J shed 5 bases, and the junction held 7 bases outside the gene matches. This CDR3 is CASSLGQGVYYGYTF. CDR3 nucleotide sequence: TGCGCCAGCAGCCTTGGACAGGGGGTGTATTATGGCTACACCTTC.

J is TRBJ1-4 and V is TRBV19; no reliable D call. This CDR3 spans 16 amino acids. Germline CDR1 is LNHDA and CDR2 is SQIVND (reference sequence). Trimming removed 7 bases from V and 7 bases from J, with 22 bases in between. The chain's CDR3 is CASNRRASGSPEKLFF. The DNA for the CDR3 is TGTGCCAGTAATCGGAGGGCTAGCGGGAGCCCTGAAAAACTGTTTTTT. Supplemented by reference TRBV19 and TRBJ1-4, the full variable domain reads DGGITQSPKYLFRKEGQNVTLSCEQNLNHDAMYWYRQDPGQGLRLIYYSQIVNDFQKGDIAEGYSVSREKKESFPLTVTSAQKNPTAFYLCASNRRASGSPEKLFFGSGTQLSVL.

The genes are TRBV12-5 and TRBJ1-1; D not resolved. CDR3 length: 12 residues. Deletions cut 1 base from V and 10 bases from J, with 10 bases between. Germline CDR1 reads LGHNT; CDR2 reads FRNRAP. The CDR3 coding sequence is TGTGCTAGTGGTTTGGAGAGAGGGAGAGCTTTCTTT. Its translation is CASGLERGRAFF. The entire variable domain, with the rest obtained from reference TRBV12-5 and TRBJ1-1, is as follows: DARVTQTPRHKVTEMGQEVTMRCQPILGHNTVFWYRQTMMQGLELLAYFRNRAPLDDSGMPKDRFSAEMPDATLATLKIQPSEPRDSAVYFCASGLERGRAFFGQGTRLTVV.

The chain joins TRBV4-1 to TRBJ1-1, with 9 bases fitting TRBD1. CDR3 length: 16 amino acids. Looked up from germline, CDR1 is MGHRA and CDR2 is YSYEKL. Losses at the gene ends were 4 bases for V and 0 bases for J; bases not matched to a gene: 6. The CDR3 DNA reads as TGCGCCAGCAGCCCAGGACAGGGGTCTATGAACACTGAAGCTTTCTTT. It specifies CASSPGQGSMNTEAFF.

The chain couples TRBV4-3 to TRBJ1-1; unclear D gene. CDR1 is LGHNA, CDR2 YSLEER, per germline. The V end lost 0 bases, the J end lost 8 bases, and 10 bases lay between the germline ends. The CDR3 loop spans 13 amino acids. The DNA for the CDR3 is TGCGCCAGCAGCCAAGAGGCTGAGTCGGAAGCTTTCTTT. This gives the protein CASSQEAESEAFF.

The V call is TRBV6-5, the J call TRBJ1-2; D possibly corresponds to TRBD1 (6 bases). The CDR3 is 16 residues long. V was cut by 4 bases and J by 0 bases, with 15 bases left in between. From germline, CDR1 is MNHEY and CDR2 SVGAGI. CDR3 region: CASSSTRQASNYGYTF. As DNA, the CDR3 is TGTGCCAGCAGTTCCACTCGACAGGCTTCTAACTATGGCTACACCTTC.

The rearrangement links TRBV5-4 to TRBJ2-1; 7 bases line up with TRBD1. Trimming took 1 base from V and 6 from J; bases not matched to a gene: 7. Germline CDR1 and CDR2: SGHNT and YYREEE (reference sequence). This CDR3 spans 15 amino acids. CDR3 sequence reads: CASSLTGAFVNEQFF. The DNA of the CDR3 is TGTGCCAGCAGCTTGACAGGGGCGTTCGTCAATGAGCAGTTCTTC.

The DNA of the CDR3 is TGTGCCATCAGTGAATTGGGGGCCGAGCAGTACTTC. It specifies CAISELGAEQYF. This chain joins TRBV10-3 and TRBJ2-7; the D gene is possibly TRBD1 (6 bases). The CDR3 extends over 12 amino acids. Per the germline V gene, CDR1 is ENHRY and CDR2 is SYGVKD. The V gene lost 3 bases and the J gene lost 6 bases, with 9 bases spanning the gap.